Below are 4 T cell receptor beta chains sequenced from a single sample in a study of cytomegalovirus exposure and HLA in healthy donors. PCR amplification relied on 60 Vbeta primers (plus 13 Jbeta primers). The repertoire was sequenced with immunoSEQ multiplex PCR; TCRdb's copy has only in-frame clones and lacks some. Of about 140,000 clones detected, about 70% appear once; the ten largest clones hold 2.1%. Specimen: PBMCs. The receptors were sampled from a woman in her fifties or sixties in good health and CMV-seropositive.

V gene TRBV7-3 combines with J gene TRBJ1-1, with D unresolved. V gave up 0 bases and J gave up 0 bases, with 8 bases separating them. The CDR3 is made up of 15 amino acids. The V gene's germline CDR1 is SGHTA and CDR2 FQGTGA. For the CDR3, the DNA is TGTGCCAGCAGCTTAACGGGCAGCTTGAACACTGAAGCTTTCTTT. Its translation is CASSLTGSLNTEAFF.

The chain uses TRBV5-4 and TRBJ2-3, with D maybe TRBD1 (6 bases). The CDR3 sequence is 15 residues long. Trimming took off 3 bases at V and 4 bases at J, with 15 bases between the two ends. Germline-derived CDR1 and CDR2 are SGHNT and YYREEE (reference sequence). For the CDR3, the DNA is TGTGCCAGCAGCTCCGGGTCACAGGGCTCAGATACGCAGTATTTT. Its translation: CASSSGSQGSDTQYF.

V and J are TRBV29-1 and TRBJ2-3; TRBD1 matches at 7 bases. CDR1 SQVTM and CDR2 ANQGSEA come from the germline V gene. The CDR3 length is 14 residues. The ends lost 4 bases at V and 0 bases at J; junction bases unmatched: 4. CDR3 amino acids: CSVGGTASTDTQYF. The CDR3, as DNA: TGCAGCGTTGGGGGGACAGCTAGCACAGATACGCAGTATTTT.

This CDR3 is CASSRQGLGGYTF. CDR3 bases: TGTGCCAGCAGCCGACAGGGTCTGGGTGGCTACACCTTC. The genes are TRBV7-9 and TRBJ1-2, with 7 bases that match TRBD1. CDR1 and CDR2 (germline): SEHNR, FQNEAQ (reference sequence). After removal of 5 bases from V and 7 bases from J, the junction contained 7 bases not matched to a gene. This CDR3 has 13 amino acids.